A single sample gave rise to the 4 T cell receptor beta chains below, sequenced in a study of T cell responses to AZD1222 COVID-19 vaccine. Some clones are missing from TCRdb's copy, which holds only in-frame ones; the method was immunoSEQ multiplex PCR. Of roughly 92,000 clones listed, 90% are singletons. Sequenced material: peripheral blood, taken on day 0 of AZD1222 vaccination. These receptor sequences come from an adult in good health.

The chain uses TRBV12-3 or TRBV12-4 and TRBJ1-5; no reliable D call. V gave up 4 bases and J gave up 7 bases, with 11 bases separating them. The CDR3 totals 13 residues. The CDR3 sequence: CASSSTGGQPQHF. DNA for the CDR3: TGTGCCAGCAGTTCTACGGGTGGGCAGCCCCAGCATTTT.

The chain uses TRBV6-6 and TRBJ1-1; unclear D gene. The CDR3 consists of 13 residues. V gave up 9 bases and J gave up 4 bases, with 15 bases separating them. The germline V gene encodes CDR1 MNHNY and CDR2 SVGAGI (reference sequence). The CDR3 DNA reads as TGTGCCAGTACTGGGATTTCAATCACTGAAGCTTTCTTT. The encoded protein is CASTGISITEAFF.

The chain employs TRBV6-5 and TRBJ1-1, with 10 bases matching TRBD1. The ends lost 7 bases at V and 0 bases at J; junction bases unmatched: 5. CDR1 MNHEY and CDR2 SVGAGI come from the germline V gene. The CDR3 runs to 15 residues. DNA for the CDR3: TGTGCCAGCAAGGACAGGGGGGGCGTGAACACTGAAGCTTTCTTT. This codes for CASKDRGGVNTEAFF.

This clone was recorded a few times. This rearrangement joins TRBV13 to TRBJ2-7, with D possibly called TRBD1 or TRBD2 (6 bases each). The CDR3 extends over 15 amino acids. The V end was cut by 7 bases, the J end by 5 bases, with 21 bases between. The germline V gene has CDR1 PRHDT and CDR2 FYEKMQ (reference sequence). CDR3 residues: CASKGGASQGHEQYF. Written as DNA, the CDR3 is TGTGCCAGCAAGGGGGGCGCTTCGCAAGGGCACGAGCAGTACTTC.